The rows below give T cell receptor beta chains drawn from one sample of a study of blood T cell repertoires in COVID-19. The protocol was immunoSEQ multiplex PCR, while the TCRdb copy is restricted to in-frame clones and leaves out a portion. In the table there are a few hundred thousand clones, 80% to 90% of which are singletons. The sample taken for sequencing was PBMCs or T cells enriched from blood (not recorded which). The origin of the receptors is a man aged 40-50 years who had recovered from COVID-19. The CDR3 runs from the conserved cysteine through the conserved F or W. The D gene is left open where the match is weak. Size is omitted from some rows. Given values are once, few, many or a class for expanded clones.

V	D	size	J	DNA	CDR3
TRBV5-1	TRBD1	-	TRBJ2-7	TGCGCCAGCAGCCCGACAGGGGGCTCCTACGAGCAGTACTTC	CASSPTGGSYEQYF
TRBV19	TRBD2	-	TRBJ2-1	TGTGCCAGTATCCCCGGCGGCACTAGCGCAATATTAGACAATGAGCAGTTCTTC	CASIPGGTSAILDNEQFF
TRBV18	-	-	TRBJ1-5	TGTGCCAGCTCACCGGAGTTCAATCAGCCCCAGCATTTT	CASSPEFNQPQHF
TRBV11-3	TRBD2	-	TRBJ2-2	TGTGCCAGCAGCTTAGGATGGGCTAGCGGGAACACCGGGGAGCTGTTTTTT	CASSLGWASGNTGELFF
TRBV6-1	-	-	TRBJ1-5	TGTGCCAGCAGTGAAGATTACTTCGGGCAGCCCCAGCATTTT	CASSEDYFGQPQHF
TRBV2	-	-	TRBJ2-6	TGTGCCAGCATTCACAGTTTGTCTGGGGCCAACGTCCTGACTTTC	CASIHSLSGANVLTF
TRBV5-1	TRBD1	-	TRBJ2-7	TGCGCCAGCCGTACAGGGGAGAGCTCCTACGAGCAGTACTTC	CASRTGESSYEQYF
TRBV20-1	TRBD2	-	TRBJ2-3	TGCAGTGCTAGTTTTAGCGGGGGCCTAAGCACAGATACGCAGTATTTT	CSASFSGGLSTDTQYF
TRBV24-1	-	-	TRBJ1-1	TGTGCCACCAGGACCTTAGGGGGAACTGAAGCTTTCTTT	CATRTLGGTEAFF
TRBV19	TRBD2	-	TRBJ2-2	TGTGCCAGTAGTATAGGAAGCGGGGCACTCACCGGGGAGCTGTTTTTT	CASSIGSGALTGELFF
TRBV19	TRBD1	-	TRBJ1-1	TGTGCCAGTAGTCCCCGCAGGACAGGGCACACTGAAGCTTTCTTT	CASSPRRTGHTEAFF
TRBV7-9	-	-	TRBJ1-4	TGTGCCAGCAGACAGACAGGTAGTGGTGAAAAACTGTTTTTT	CASRQTGSGEKLFF
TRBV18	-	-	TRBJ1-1	TGTGCCAGCTCACCACCAAGGGGGATGAACACTGAAGCTTTCTTT	CASSPPRGMNTEAFF
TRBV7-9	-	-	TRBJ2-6	TGTGCCAGCAGCTTATTCGGGGGGCTCGGGGCCAACGTCCTGACTTTC	CASSLFGGLGANVLTF
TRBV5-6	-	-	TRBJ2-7	TGTGCCAGCAGACGGGGGTACGAGCAGTACTTC	CASRRGYEQYF
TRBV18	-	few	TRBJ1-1	TGTGCCAGCTCACCACGGAGGGCTGAGAGCACTGAAGCTTTCTTT	CASSPRRAESTEAFF
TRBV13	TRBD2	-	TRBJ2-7	TGTGCCAGCAGCTCGGGACTAGCGGGGGGAAGGTCCTACGAGCAGTACTTC	CASSSGLAGGRSYEQYF
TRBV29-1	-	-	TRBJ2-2	TGCAGCGTTATGAGGACCGGGGAGCTGTTTTTT	CSVMRTGELFF
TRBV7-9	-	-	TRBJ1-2	TGTGCCAGCAGCAATACAGGGAACAATGGCTACACCTTC	CASSNTGNNGYTF
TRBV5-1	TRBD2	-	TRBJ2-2	TGCGCCAGCAGCGGAGGACTAGCGGGCGCGAACACCGGGGAGCTGTTTTTT	CASSGGLAGANTGELFF
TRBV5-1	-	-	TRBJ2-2	TGCGCCAGCATGAAGGAGACCGGGGAGCTGTTTTTT	CASMKETGELFF
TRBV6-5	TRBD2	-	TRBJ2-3	TGTGCCAGCAGTTTGGGACTAGCGACAGATACGCAGTATTTT	CASSLGLATDTQYF
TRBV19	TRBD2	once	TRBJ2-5	TGTGCCAGTAGTGTACCCGGGACTAAAAAGACCCAGTACTTC	CASSVPGTKKTQYF
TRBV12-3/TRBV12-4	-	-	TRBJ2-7	TGTGCCAGCAGTTTGGGAGGGGACACAAGGCAGTACTTC	CASSLGGDTRQYF
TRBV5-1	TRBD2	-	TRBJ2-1	TGCGCCAGCAGCTTGGTACCTGCAAGACTAGCGGGGACATACAATGAGCAGTTCTTC	CASSLVPARLAGTYNEQFF
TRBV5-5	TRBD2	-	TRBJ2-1	TGTGCCAGCAGCCTCGGGACTAGCGGACTCGGGGAGCAGTTCTTC	CASSLGTSGLGEQFF
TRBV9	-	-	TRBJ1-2	TGTGCCAGCAGCCCTTCCCCTGACAAGTATGGCTACACCTTC	CASSPSPDKYGYTF
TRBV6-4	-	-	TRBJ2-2	TGTGCCAGCAGTTCACAGAACACCGGGGAGCTGTTTTTT	CASSSQNTGELFF
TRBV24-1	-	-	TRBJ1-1	TGTGCCACCAGTGATCCCCGAACATCCTTACACGCCCGGAACACTGAAGCTTTCTTT	CATSDPRTSLHARNTEAFF
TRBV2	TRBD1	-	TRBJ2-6	TGTGCCAGCAGCCTGGGACAGCTCTCTGGGGCCAACGTCCTGACTTTC	CASSLGQLSGANVLTF
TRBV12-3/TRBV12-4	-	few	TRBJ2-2	TGTGCCAGCAGTTCCCCGCGAACCGGGGAGCTGTTTTTT	CASSSPRTGELFF
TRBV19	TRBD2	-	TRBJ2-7	TGTGCCAGTAGTACTGGACTAGCGGAGTACTACGAGCAGTACTTC	CASSTGLAEYYEQYF
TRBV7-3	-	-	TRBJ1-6	TGTGCCAGCAGCCTTTCGGCCTCCCGGGGTTCACCCCTCCACTTT	CASSLSASRGSPLHF
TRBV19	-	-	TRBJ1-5	TGTGCCAGTAGTATAGAATTTGGGCCTAAGTCTAATCAGCCCCAGCATTTT	CASSIEFGPKSNQPQHF
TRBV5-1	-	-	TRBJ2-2	TGCGCCAGCAGCTCAATATACGGCGGGGAGCTGTTTTTT	CASSSIYGGELFF
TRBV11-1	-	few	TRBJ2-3	TGTGCCAGCAGCCTGGGACTTTTTGCCCCGGATACGCAGTATTTT	CASSLGLFAPDTQYF
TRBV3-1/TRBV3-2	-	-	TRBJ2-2	TGTGCCAGCAGACGACAGGAGGTCAACGCCGGGGAGCTGTTTTTT	CASRRQEVNAGELFF
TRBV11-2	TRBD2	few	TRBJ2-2	TGTGCCAGCAGCTTGGCCCGAAGTTTACTAGCGGGGGTTACCGGGGAGCTGTTTTTT	CASSLARSLLAGVTGELFF
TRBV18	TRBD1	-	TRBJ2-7	TGTGCCAGCTCACCCGGACAGGGGACCTCCTACGAGCAGTACTTC	CASSPGQGTSYEQYF
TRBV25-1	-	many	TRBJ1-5	TGTGCCAGCAGTGAATTGGAGGAAGGTCAGCCCCAGCATTTT	CASSELEEGQPQHF
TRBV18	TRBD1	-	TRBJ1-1	TGTGCCAGCTCACAGGGGGCGAAAACTGAAGCTTTCTTT	CASSQGAKTEAFF
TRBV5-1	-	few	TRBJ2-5	TGCGCCAGCAGCAGGGGACTTTCCGAAGAGACCCAGTACTTC	CASSRGLSEETQYF
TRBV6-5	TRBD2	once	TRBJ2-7	TGTGCCAGCAGCTCGGGGGGGCGCGAGCAGTACTTC	CASSSGGREQYF
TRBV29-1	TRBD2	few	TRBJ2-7	TGCAGCGTCTCTAGCGGGAGCCTCTACGAGCAGTACTTC	CSVSSGSLYEQYF
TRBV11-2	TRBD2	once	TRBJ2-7	TGTGCCAGCAGCTTAAGCGGGAGCTCCTACGAGCAGTACTTC	CASSLSGSSYEQYF
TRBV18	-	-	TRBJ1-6	TGTGCCAGCTCACCAATGAGCTCCTATAATTCACCCCTCCACTTT	CASSPMSSYNSPLHF
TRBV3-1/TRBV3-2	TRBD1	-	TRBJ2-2	TGTGCCAGCAGCCGAGGACAGGGGGCGGTCGGGGAGCTGTTTTTT	CASSRGQGAVGELFF
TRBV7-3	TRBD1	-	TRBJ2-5	TGTGCCAGCAGCCCAGGACAGGGACAGACCCAGTACTTC	CASSPGQGQTQYF
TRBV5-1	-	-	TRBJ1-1	TGCGCCAGCAGCTTGCCGGGAGTTGGATCGTTCCCTTTCTTT	CASSLPGVGSFPFF
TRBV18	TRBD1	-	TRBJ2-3	TGTGCCAGCTGCGGGACAGGGACAGGGGATACGCAGTATTTT	CASCGTGTGDTQYF
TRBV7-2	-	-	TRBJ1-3	TGTGCCAGCAGCCCGGTCAGGGGCTCTGGAAACACCATATATTTT	CASSPVRGSGNTIYF
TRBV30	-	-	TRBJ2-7	TGTGCCTGGGATTTGAGTTCACGGGGGAGCGAGCAGTACTTC	CAWDLSSRGSEQYF
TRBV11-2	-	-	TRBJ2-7	TGTGCCAGCAGCTTAGACTTACAGGAAATCTACGAGCAGTACTTC	CASSLDLQEIYEQYF
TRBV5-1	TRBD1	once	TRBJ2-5	TGCGCCAGCAGCTTCCGACAGGGGGGACGGGAGACCCAGTACTTC	CASSFRQGGRETQYF